Shown below are 27 T cell receptor beta chains from a single sample sequenced in a study of PD-1 blockade in classical Hodgkin lymphoma. Clones were sequenced by immunoSEQ multiplex PCR, and TCRdb holds only the in-frame ones, with some missing. The sample lists approximately 12,000 clones, around 75% occurring once. All the patients suffered relapse after autologous stem cell transplantation, and brentuximab vedotin exposure differed. This specimen consisted of peripheral blood mononuclear cells (PBMCs), obtained at baseline. The source of these receptors is a human donor with classical Hodgkin lymphoma.

This chain joins TRBV7-2 and TRBJ1-2; no reliable D call. CDR1 SGHTA and CDR2 FQGNSA come from the germline V gene. The CDR3 spans 12 residues. The V end was cut by 4 bases, the J end by 7 bases, with 10 bases between. The CDR3 DNA reads TGTGCCAGCAGCTCCGAGGTGGGTGGCTACACCTTC. It translates to CASSSEVGGYTF.

J is TRBJ2-1 and V is TRBV28; D gene ambiguous. The germline gives CDR1 MDHEN, CDR2 SYDVKM. The CDR3 runs 15 residues. The ends were cut back, 5 bases at V and 5 bases at J, with 16 bases in the middle. CDR3 in amino acids: CASSRRNTLNNEQFF. The CDR3, as DNA: TGTGCCAGCAGTCGTAGAAATACACTGAACAATGAGCAGTTCTTC.

The V and J genes are TRBV12-5 and TRBJ1-5; D remains ambiguous. V shed 7 bases and J shed 6 bases, with 10 bases lying between them. The CDR3 length is 12 residues. Germline V CDR1 and CDR2: LGHNT, FRNRAP. The CDR3 nucleotides are TGTGCTAGTGCATCCGGGAGTCAGCCCCAGCATTTT. Its protein is CASASGSQPQHF.

The CDR3 DNA reads as TGCGCCAGCAGCTTTAAACAGGGGGCTGAGGCAGATACGCAGTATTTT. Protein sequence: CASSFKQGAEADTQYF. The chain combines TRBV5-1 with TRBJ2-3, with TRBD1 identical over 9 bases. The CDR3 contains 16 residues. V was clipped by 2 bases and J by 4 bases; unmatched bases: 8. Germline CDR1 reads SGHRS; CDR2 reads YFSETQ.

This chain uses TRBV30 with TRBJ1-1; D ambiguous. The germline V and J ends were trimmed by 3 bases and 3 bases, with 5 bases remaining between them. Germline V gene lookup returns CDR1 GTSNPN and CDR2 SVGIG (reference sequence). This CDR3 is 11 amino acids long. CDR3: CAWSQYTEAFF. CDR3 bases: TGTGCCTGGAGCCAATACACTGAAGCTTTCTTT.

The table lists this clone with a few counts. The genes are TRBV11-2 and TRBJ1-3, with D unclear. With 0 bases removed from V and 4 bases from J, the gap between germline ends came to 7 bases. CDR1 and CDR2 (germline): SGHAT, FQNNGV. This CDR3 contains 14 residues. The CDR3 loop is CASSLDWTGNTIYF. The CDR3 nucleotides are TGTGCCAGCAGCTTAGATTGGACCGGAAACACCATATATTTT. The variable domain in full, completed from reference TRBV11-2 and TRBJ1-3, reads EAGVAQSPRYKIIEKRQSVAFWCNPISGHATLYWYQQILGQGPKLLIQFQNNGVVDDSQLPKDRFSAERLKGVDSTLKIQPAKLEDSAVYLCASSLDWTGNTIYFGEGSWLTVV.

This chain links TRBV14 with TRBJ2-1; 10 bases match TRBD2. The CDR3 totals 17 residues. From germline, CDR1 is SGHDN and CDR2 FVKESK. Trimming took 4 bases from V and 5 from J; bases not matched to a gene: 11. The CDR3 sequence: CASSPRQGLANHNEQFF. CDR3 DNA sequence: TGTGCCAGCAGCCCCCGGCAGGGACTAGCGAACCACAATGAGCAGTTCTTC.

The chain employs TRBV13 and TRBJ2-3; D remains ambiguous. The V end was cut by 1 base, the J end by 3 bases, with 14 bases between. The CDR3 covers 16 residues. Germline CDR1 reads PRHDT; CDR2 reads FYEKMQ (reference sequence). The CDR3 region is CASSLAVLAITDTQYF. As DNA, the CDR3 is TGTGCCAGCAGCTTAGCGGTTCTGGCTATAACAGATACGCAGTATTTT. Full variable domain (rest looked up from reference TRBV13 and TRBJ2-3): AAGVIQSPRHLIKEKRETATLKCYPIPRHDTVYWYQQGPGQDPQFLISFYEKMQSDKGSIPDRFSAQQFSDYHSELNMSSLELGDSALYFCASSLAVLAITDTQYFGPGTRLTVL.

The chain employs TRBV11-3 and TRBJ2-1; TRBD2 matches 11 bases. Unmatched junction bases numbered 4, after V lost 5 bases and J lost 4 bases. Germline V gene data show CDR1 as SGHNT and CDR2 as YENEEA. The CDR3 loop spans 15 amino acids. The DNA for the CDR3 is TGTGCCAGCAGCGCTAGCGGGGGGACTTACAATGAGCAGTTCTTC. Translation: CASSASGGTYNEQFF.

The V call is TRBV4-3, the J call TRBJ1-5, with TRBD1 matching over 8 bases. The CDR3 covers 14 residues. Unmatched junction bases numbered 5, after V lost 4 bases and J lost 6 bases. Germline loops: CDR1 LGHNA, CDR2 YSLEER. The CDR3 sequence: CASSPRTGRQPQHF. DNA for the CDR3: TGCGCCAGCAGCCCCCGGACAGGGCGTCAGCCCCAGCATTTT.

This clone is medium-sized within its sample. As DNA, the CDR3 is TGCGCCAGCAGCCCGGAGGGTGCGGACACTGAAGCTTTCTTT. Encoded protein: CASSPEGADTEAFF. The V and J genes are TRBV4-1 and TRBJ1-1; D is undetermined. Germline CDR1 is MGHRA and CDR2 is YSYEKL. Trimming took 4 bases from V and 3 from J, leaving 12 bases between them. The CDR3 consists of 14 residues.

J is TRBJ1-2 and V is TRBV9, with TRBD1 matching 7 bases. V dropped 0 bases and J dropped 6; count of bases not matched to a gene: 5. CDR1 SGDLS and CDR2 YYNGEE come from the germline V gene. The CDR3 length is 14 residues. This chain's CDR3 is CASSVDNRGNGYTF. As DNA, the CDR3 is TGTGCCAGCAGCGTAGATAACAGGGGTAATGGCTACACCTTC.

CDR3 loop: CASSYRDASYEQYF. CDR3 in DNA: TGTGCCAGCAGCTACCGGGACGCTTCCTACGAGCAGTACTTC. The chain links TRBV6-5 to TRBJ2-7; possibly TRBD1 or TRBD2 for D (5 bases each). V gave up 6 bases and J gave up 1 base, with 13 bases separating them. CDR1 is MNHEY and CDR2 is SVGAGI in the germline V gene. The CDR3 is 14 residues long.

The chain uses TRBV28 and TRBJ2-7, with D hard to call. Germline CDR1 MDHEN, CDR2 SYDVKM. V was clipped by 3 bases and J by 2 bases, with 11 bases between them. CDR3 length: 14 amino acids. CDR3 nucleotides: TGTGCCAGCAGTTTGTTGGGCCCGGCCTACGAGCAGTACTTC. Translating gives CASSLLGPAYEQYF. Full variable domain (remainder filled in from reference TRBV28 and TRBJ2-7): DVKVTQSSRYLVKRTGEKVFLECVQDMDHENMFWYRQDPGLGLRLIYFSYDVKMKEKGDIPEGYSVSREKKERFSLILESASTNQTSMYLCASSLLGPAYEQYFGPGTRLTVT.

The rearrangement joins TRBV10-3 to TRBJ1-3; tentative D call: TRBD1 (6 bases). V lost 6 bases and J 1 base, leaving 10 bases between the germline ends. The CDR3 contains 14 residues. Germline V gene data show CDR1 as ENHRY and CDR2 as SYGVKD. CDR3 protein: CAIRYQGSGNTIYF. The CDR3 DNA reads as TGTGCCATCAGGTATCAGGGGTCTGGAAACACCATATATTTT.

This rearrangement joins TRBV30 to TRBJ2-5; 15 nucleotides line up with TRBD2. This CDR3 is built from 14 residues. V shed 7 bases and J 4 bases; nucleotides not matched to a gene: 4. Germline CDR1 GTSNPN, CDR2 SVGIG (reference sequence). CDR3 in amino acids: CAYGTSGGTETQYF. The CDR3 DNA reads TGTGCCTACGGGACTAGCGGGGGGACAGAGACCCAGTACTTC. Full variable domain (missing parts from reference TRBV30 and TRBJ2-5): SQTIHQWPATLVQPVGSPLSLECTVEGTSNPNLYWYRQAAGRGLQLLFYSVGIGQISSEVPQNLSASRPQDRQFILSSKKLLLSDSGFYLCAYGTSGGTETQYFGPGTRLLVL.

The DNA for the CDR3 is TGCGCCAGCAGCTCCGGGACTAGCTTCGATGAGCAGTTCTTC. Encoded protein: CASSSGTSFDEQFF. The rearrangement links TRBV5-1 to TRBJ2-1; 9 bases agree with TRBD2. This CDR3 has 14 residues. V lost 3 bases and J lost 8; bases outside the gene matches: 6. In germline, CDR1 is SGHRS, CDR2 YFSETQ. Complete variable domain (other parts from reference TRBV5-1 and TRBJ2-1): KAGVTQTPRYLIKTRGQQVTLSCSPISGHRSVSWYQQTPGQGLQFLFEYFSETQRNKGNFPGRFSGRQFSNSRSEMNVSTLELGDSALYLCASSSGTSFDEQFFGPGTRLTVL.

The chain recombines TRBV19 with TRBJ2-1; 8 nucleotides align to TRBD2. The trim removed 2 bases at V and 4 bases at J, leaving 10 bases unmatched. The CDR3 totals 17 residues. The germline CDR1 and CDR2 sequences are LNHDA and SQIVND (reference sequence). The chain's CDR3 is CASSISATSGLYNEQFF. Written as DNA, the CDR3 is TGTGCCAGTAGTATAAGCGCAACTAGCGGTCTGTACAATGAGCAGTTCTTC.

This clone was found once. This chain joins TRBV9 and TRBJ1-2, with a weak D call TRBD1 (5 bases). Germline CDR1 SGDLS, CDR2 YYNGEE. The ends were cut back, 2 bases at V and 0 bases at J, with 11 bases in the middle. The CDR3 is made up of 15 amino acids. CDR3 DNA sequence: TGTGCCAGCAGCGTGGGACTGGGAACTAACTATGGCTACACCTTC. Encoded protein: CASSVGLGTNYGYTF.

In the case of this clone: At one end the junction does not follow the germline gene, possibly because of a read error. The rearrangement uses TRBV14 and TRBJ1-5; D remains unclear. The CDR3 is made up of 13 amino acids. CDR1 and CDR2 from the germline V gene are SGHDN and FVKESK. CDR3 in DNA: TGTGCCAACAGCCAACAGCTCAATCAGCCCCAGCATTTT. This encodes CANSQQLNQPQHF.

V usage is TRBV4-3 and J usage is TRBJ2-3, with D uncertain. The CDR3 runs to 15 residues. V was trimmed by 0 bases and J by 3 bases, leaving 10 bases between them. Germline CDR1 and CDR2: LGHNA and YSLEER. The CDR3 DNA follows: TGCGCCAGCAGCCAAGAATTAGGAAAAACAGATACGCAGTATTTT. Its protein product is CASSQELGKTDTQYF.

This chain uses TRBV4-2 with TRBJ2-5, with a tentative D call TRBD2 (5 bases). The germline gives CDR1 LGHNA, CDR2 YNFKEQ. Trimming removed 0 bases at V and 2 bases at J, with 13 bases between. The CDR3 has 16 residues. The CDR3 region is CASSQDQRLGQETQYF. For the CDR3, the DNA is TGTGCCAGCAGCCAAGATCAGCGGCTCGGGCAAGAGACCCAGTACTTC.

CDR3 bases: TGTGCCAGTAGTGACCCCGGGACTAGCGGGAGAAATGAGCAGTTCTTC. Translated, it gives CASSDPGTSGRNEQFF. The chain combines TRBV19 with TRBJ2-1, with 14 bases matching TRBD2. Germline V gene data show CDR1 as LNHDA and CDR2 as SQIVND (reference sequence). V lost 5 bases and J lost 7; bases outside the gene matches: 7. The CDR3 extends over 16 amino acids. Complete variable domain (other parts from reference TRBV19 and TRBJ2-1): DGGITQSPKYLFRKEGQNVTLSCEQNLNHDAMYWYRQDPGQGLRLIYYSQIVNDFQKGDIAEGYSVSREKKESFPLTVTSAQKNPTAFYLCASSDPGTSGRNEQFFGPGTRLTVL.

This clone has a single count. The rearrangement links TRBV6-5 to TRBJ1-2; D is ambiguous. This CDR3 comprises 15 residues. Trimming shortened V by 0 bases and J by 0 bases, and 8 bases separated the two germline ends. Germline-derived CDR1 and CDR2 are MNHEY and SVGAGI. CDR3 bases: TGTGCCAGCAGTTACTCGGCGAATTCTAACTATGGCTACACCTTC. The encoded protein is CASSYSANSNYGYTF.

The V gene is TRBV7-6, the J gene TRBJ2-5, with D possibly TRBD2 on 6 matching bases. Between the trimmed V and J ends, which lost 0 bases and 1 base, there was a span of 15 bases. CDR1 SGHVS and CDR2 FNYEAQ come from the germline V gene. The CDR3 consists of 17 residues. CDR3 DNA: TGTGCCAGCAGCTTAGCTGGGACTTTAGCTCTCCAAGAGACCCAGTACTTC. This encodes CASSLAGTLALQETQYF.

The V and J genes are TRBV29-1 and TRBJ2-3; possible D gene TRBD1, 6 bases. V was clipped by 6 bases and J by 2 bases, with 15 bases between them. CDR1 and CDR2 from the germline V gene are SQVTM and ANQGSEA. This CDR3 has 14 amino acids. The CDR3 sequence is CSVGTSSLTDTQYF. As DNA, the CDR3 is TGCAGCGTCGGGACATCTAGCCTCACAGATACGCAGTATTTT.

The V call is TRBV7-2, the J call TRBJ2-5; D is possibly TRBD1 (6 bases). CDR1 SGHTA and CDR2 FQGNSA come from the germline V gene. Trimming cost V 1 base and J 4 bases, with 13 bases left between them. The CDR3 is made up of 15 amino acids. CDR3 in amino acids: CASSLVVTGRETQYF. The CDR3 DNA reads TGTGCCAGCAGCTTAGTAGTCACAGGGAGAGAGACCCAGTACTTC.